This T cell receptor beta chain was recorded in a study of vaccination effects on CD4 cells after COVID-19. About the research overall: Under the ViraFEST assay, PBMC were stimulated with viral peptide pools so that antigen-specific CD4+ T cells expanded. Sequencing was performed afterwards.

Germline CDR1 LNHDA, CDR2 SQIVND (reference sequence). Trimming removed 4 bases from V and 6 bases from J; junction bases left unmatched: 8. CDR3 length: 15 residues. Libraries were prepared by immunoSEQ multiplex PCR; TCRdb keeps only in-frame clonotypes and omits some of them. This table holds 45,000 to 60,000 clones, more than 75% found once. In regard to this clone: The antigen remains undetermined.

Cells that had been cultured for 10 days were the source of isolated CD4+ T cells. The sequence was obtained from a human donor who had a prior SARS-CoV-2 infection. The rearrangement links TRBV19 to TRBJ2-2; 7 positions match TRBD2. The specimen comprised CD4+ T cells from PBMCs cultured without peptide, sampled before COVID-19 vaccination. The CDR3 nucleotides are TGTGCCAGTAGTACGGATACTAGCGCCTCCGGGGAGCTGTTTTTT. It codes for CASSTDTSASGELFF.